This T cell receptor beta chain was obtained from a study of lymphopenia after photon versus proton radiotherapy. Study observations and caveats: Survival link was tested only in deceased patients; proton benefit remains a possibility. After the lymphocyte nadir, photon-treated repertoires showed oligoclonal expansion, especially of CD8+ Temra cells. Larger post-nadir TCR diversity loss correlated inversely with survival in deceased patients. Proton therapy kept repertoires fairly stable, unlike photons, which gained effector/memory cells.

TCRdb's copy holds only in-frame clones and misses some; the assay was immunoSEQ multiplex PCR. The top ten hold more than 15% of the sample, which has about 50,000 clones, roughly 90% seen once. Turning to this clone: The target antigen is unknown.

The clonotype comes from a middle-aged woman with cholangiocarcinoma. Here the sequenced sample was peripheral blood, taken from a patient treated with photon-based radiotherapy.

The CDR3 sequence is CASSVAGDSYNEQFF. Here the CDR3 DNA reads TGTGCCAGCAGCGTAGCGGGGGACTCCTACAATGAGCAGTTCTTC. J is TRBJ2-1 and V is TRBV9; TRBD2 is a possible D gene (6 bases). This CDR3 has 15 residues. Between the trimmed V and J ends, which lost 0 bases and 0 bases, there was a span of 7 bases. The germline gives CDR1 SGDLS, CDR2 YYNGEE.